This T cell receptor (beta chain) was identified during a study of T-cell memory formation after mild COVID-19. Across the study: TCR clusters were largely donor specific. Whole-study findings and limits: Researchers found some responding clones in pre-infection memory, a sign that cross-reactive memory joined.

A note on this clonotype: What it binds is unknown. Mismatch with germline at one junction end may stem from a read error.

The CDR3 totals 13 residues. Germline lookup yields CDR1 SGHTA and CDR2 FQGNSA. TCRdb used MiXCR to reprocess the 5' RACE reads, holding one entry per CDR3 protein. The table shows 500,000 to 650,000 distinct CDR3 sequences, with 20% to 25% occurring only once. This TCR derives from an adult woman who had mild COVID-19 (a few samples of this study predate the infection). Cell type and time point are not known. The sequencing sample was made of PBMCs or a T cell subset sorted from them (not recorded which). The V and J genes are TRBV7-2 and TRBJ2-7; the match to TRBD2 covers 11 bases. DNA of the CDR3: TGTGCCAGCAGCCCCGACCTAGCGGGGGGAAAGATATTC. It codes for CASSPDLAGGKIF.